This T cell receptor (beta chain) was captured by sequencing in a study of T-cell reconstitution after alpha-beta-depleted transplantation in children. The CDR3 totals 16 residues. Per the germline V gene, CDR1 is MNHEY and CDR2 is SVGAGI. V lost 0 bases to trimming and J lost 3 bases, with 14 bases between them. Unique molecular identifiers tagged the TCRbeta library. TCRdb passed the PCR reads through MiXCR, listing each CDR3 protein once. In the table there are approximately 980,000 distinct CDR3 sequences, roughly 29% of which are singletons. This specimen was PBMCs, mostly from graft donor cells, taken 360 days after TCRalphabeta/CD19-depleted stem cell transplant. The receptor comes from a boy in the first two years of life who had a stem cell transplant for SCID, so the T cells may come from the graft donor. This chain joins TRBV6-5 and TRBJ2-5; maybe TRBD1 (6 bases). CDR3 nucleotides: TGTGCCAGCAGTTACTCGTCGCGGACAGAAAAAGAGACCCAGTACTTC. This encodes CASSYSSRTEKETQYF.